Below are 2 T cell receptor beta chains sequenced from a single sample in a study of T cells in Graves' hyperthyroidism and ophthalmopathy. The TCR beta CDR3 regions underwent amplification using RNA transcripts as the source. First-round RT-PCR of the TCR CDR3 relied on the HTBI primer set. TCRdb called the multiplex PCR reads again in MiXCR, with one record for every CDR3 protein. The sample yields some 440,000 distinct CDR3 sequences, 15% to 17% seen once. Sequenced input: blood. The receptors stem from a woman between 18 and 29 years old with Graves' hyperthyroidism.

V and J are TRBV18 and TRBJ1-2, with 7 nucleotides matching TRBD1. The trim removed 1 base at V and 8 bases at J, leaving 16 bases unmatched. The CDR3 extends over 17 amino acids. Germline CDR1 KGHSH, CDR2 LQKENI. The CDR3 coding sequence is TGTGCCAGCTCACCACAATCTTTGCCCACAGGGGTTGAAGGCTACACCTTC. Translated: CASSPQSLPTGVEGYTF.

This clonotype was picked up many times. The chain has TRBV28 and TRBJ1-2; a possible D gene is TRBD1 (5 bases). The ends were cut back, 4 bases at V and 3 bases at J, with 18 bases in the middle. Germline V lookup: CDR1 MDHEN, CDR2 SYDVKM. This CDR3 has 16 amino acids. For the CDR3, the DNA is TGTGCCAGCAGTTCCCCCGCTCGGGGCCGTGACTATGGCTACACCTTC. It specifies CASSSPARGRDYGYTF.